A single sample gave rise to the 17 T cell receptor beta chains below, sequenced in a study of beta chain features in type 1 diabetes (dated by TCRdb to 2017 to 2018). Library preparation was by the immunoSEQ multiplex PCR assay. The entire isolated RNA was reverse transcribed using the High Capacity cDNA Reverse Transcription Kit, and thus expressed TCRB transcripts were sequenced. TCRdb re-hosts the immuneACCESS table, in-frame sequences only. Its copies lack some clones; in the studies checked, an unresolved V gene accounts for under half of them, and the cause for the rest is not known. This sample gives around 360,000 clones in total; over 10% of them show up just once. Clones ranked in the top ten supply 0.0095% to 0.012% of the sample. Their target antigens are unknown. Beyond this particular receptor, the publication reports: A moderate but significant shortening of TCRB CDR3 length was observed in type 1 diabetes patients in all four CD4+ subsets.

Sample: naive CD4+ T cells from blood. According to the study, the label for this sample's cell subset or site signals: true naive CD4+ T cells. The receptors come from a woman aged 18-29 years with type 1 diabetes.

V and J are TRBV25-1 and TRBJ2-6; D might be TRBD1 (6 bases). Germline V lookup: CDR1 MGHDK, CDR2 SYGVNS. CDR3 length: 17 residues. The ends were cut back, 1 base at V and 0 bases at J, with 10 bases in the middle. DNA of the CDR3: TGTGCCAGCAGTGAATCGGGACACCCCTCTGGGGCCAACGTCCTGACTTTC. Translating it yields CASSESGHPSGANVLTF.

The CDR3 spells CASSPPYSHQPQHF. CDR3 DNA sequence: TGTGCCAGCTCACCACCGTACAGCCATCAGCCCCAGCATTTT. The chain joins TRBV18 to TRBJ1-5; no clear D. The V end lost 0 bases, the J end lost 5 bases, and 8 bases lay between the germline ends. CDR1 is KGHSH and CDR2 is LQKENI in the germline V gene. This CDR3 is 14 amino acids long.

This clone was picked up a small number of times. The rearrangement links TRBV7-2 to TRBJ1-5; 12 bases are shared with TRBD1. V lost 3 bases, J lost 7 bases, and 4 bases stayed unmatched. Germline CDR1 reads SGHTA; CDR2 reads FQGNSA. The CDR3 covers 15 residues. CDR3 nucleotide sequence: TGTGCCAGCAGCTTTTACGGGACAGGGGGCCAGCCCCAGCATTTT. This codes for CASSFYGTGGQPQHF.

The chain has TRBV7-2 and TRBJ2-3; no definite D call. CDR1 is SGHTA and CDR2 is FQGNSA in the germline V gene. The CDR3 is 14 residues long. Trimming stripped 3 bases from V and 0 bases from J, with 7 bases between. The CDR3 reads CASSFSESTDTQYF. The CDR3 DNA reads TGTGCCAGCAGCTTCAGCGAAAGCACAGATACGCAGTATTTT.

The gene calls are TRBV10-3 and TRBJ2-7; a weak D match, TRBD2 (6 bases). V was cut by 11 bases and J by 1 base, with 9 bases left in between. The CDR3 is 11 amino acids. Germline CDR1 reads ENHRY; CDR2 reads SYGVKD. The DNA for the CDR3 is TGTGCCTCCCGGGGGTCCTACGAGCAGTACTTC. Its translation is CASRGSYEQYF.

This rearrangement joins TRBV29-1 to TRBJ2-1; 7 positions agree with TRBD2. V was pared by 1 base and J by 2 bases, with 5 bases of the junction left unmatched. CDR1 is SQVTM, CDR2 ANQGSEA, per germline. This CDR3 comprises 15 residues. The CDR3 region has the DNA TGCAGCGTTGAAGGTACGACTAGCACCTACAATGAGCAGTTCTTC. This encodes CSVEGTTSTYNEQFF.

The V call is TRBV30, the J call TRBJ2-7; 9 bases align to TRBD2. The CDR3 runs to 15 residues. The V and J ends lost 7 bases and 7 bases, in that order; junction bases with no gene match: 17. Germline V gene sequence: CDR1 GTSNPN, CDR2 SVGIG (reference sequence). The CDR3 here is CAFKRTSALLGEQYF. The CDR3 nucleotides read TGTGCCTTTAAAAGGACTAGCGCATTACTTGGAGAGCAGTACTTC.

This clone appeared a few times. The rearrangement joins TRBV25-1 to TRBJ2-1; 9 nucleotides line up with TRBD2. The V segment lost 3 bases and the J segment 8 bases; nucleotides outside the gene matches: 11. The germline V gene has CDR1 MGHDK and CDR2 SYGVNS. CDR3 length: 16 amino acids. CDR3 nucleotide sequence: TGTGCCAGCAGTGATTCGCGGGGGGGCCGTTTCTATGAGCAGTTCTTC. It encodes CASSDSRGGRFYEQFF.

This clone was observed a few times. This sequence joins TRBV2 and TRBJ2-3; 10 bases are shared with TRBD2. The ends lost 8 bases at V and 2 bases at J; junction bases unmatched: 13. This CDR3 has 17 amino acids. CDR1 and CDR2 (germline): SNHLY, FYNNEI. The CDR3 DNA follows: TGTGCCAGCTGGGGGATGGAACTAGCGGGGCTCACAGATACGCAGTATTTT. Its protein is CASWGMELAGLTDTQYF. Variable domain in full (rest from reference TRBV2 and TRBJ2-3): EPEVTQTPSHQVTQMGQEVILRCVPISNHLYFYWYRQILGQKVEFLVSFYNNEISEKSEIFDDQFSVERPDGSNFTLKIRSTKLEDSAMYFCASWGMELAGLTDTQYFGPGTRLTVL.

The chain recombines TRBV28 with TRBJ2-7, with TRBD1 matching over 9 bases. CDR3 length: 12 residues. Germline V gene sequence: CDR1 MDHEN, CDR2 SYDVKM. With V trimmed by 10 bases and J by 5 bases, 6 bases remained unmatched. The CDR3 region is CATRDRVHEQYF. The CDR3 coding sequence is TGTGCCACCAGGGACAGGGTCCACGAGCAGTACTTC.

The chain recombines TRBV28 with TRBJ2-7; TRBD1 matches 10 bases. The CDR3 is 13 amino acids. CDR1 and CDR2 (germline): MDHEN, SYDVKM. Trimming took 6 bases from V and 3 from J; bases not matched to a gene: 2. CDR3 loop: CASRRDRGYEQYF. For the CDR3, the DNA is TGTGCCAGCAGACGGGACAGGGGCTACGAGCAGTACTTC. Looking up the rest from reference TRBV28 and TRBJ2-7 gives the full variable domain: DVKVTQSSRYLVKRTGEKVFLECVQDMDHENMFWYRQDPGLGLRLIYFSYDVKMKEKGDIPEGYSVSREKKERFSLILESASTNQTSMYLCASRRDRGYEQYFGPGTRLTVT.

V and J are TRBV20-1 and TRBJ2-7; 8 nucleotides align to TRBD1. The CDR3 is made up of 10 amino acids. Germline trimming cut 5 bases from V and 9 bases from J; bases unmatched to any gene: 3. In germline, CDR1 is DFQATT, CDR2 SNEGSKA (reference sequence). CDR3 region: CSAQGAGQYF. The DNA for the CDR3 is TGCAGTGCTCAGGGGGCAGGGCAGTACTTC.

This clone came up a few times. The chain carries TRBV7-2 and TRBJ2-3; D gene ambiguous. Germline-derived CDR1 and CDR2 are SGHTA and FQGNSA. The CDR3 runs 12 residues. Trimming shortened V by 5 bases and J by 3 bases, and 6 bases separated the two germline ends. The CDR3 coding sequence is TGTGCCAGCAGCGTAACAACAGATACGCAGTATTTT. Its translation is CASSVTTDTQYF.

The gene calls are TRBV4-3 and TRBJ2-5, with 9 bases that match TRBD1. The CDR3 contains 16 residues. The V segment lost 0 bases and the J segment 5 bases; nucleotides outside the gene matches: 7. CDR1 is LGHNA, CDR2 YSLEER, per germline. Here the CDR3 DNA reads TGCGCCAGCAGCCAAGAGACGACAGGGGGAAGTGAGACCCAGTACTTC. This sequence encodes CASSQETTGGSETQYF.

This clone came up a few times. The chain links TRBV19 to TRBJ2-6; no clear D. CDR3 length: 15 amino acids. Trimming shortened V by 4 bases and J by 0 bases, and 7 bases separated the two germline ends. In germline, CDR1 is LNHDA, CDR2 SQIVND (reference sequence). CDR3 protein: CASSTWSSGANVLTF. The DNA of the CDR3 is TGTGCCAGTAGTACATGGAGCTCTGGGGCCAACGTCCTGACTTTC. The complete variable domain, with remaining parts taken from reference TRBV19 and TRBJ2-6, reads DGGITQSPKYLFRKEGQNVTLSCEQNLNHDAMYWYRQDPGQGLRLIYYSQIVNDFQKGDIAEGYSVSREKKESFPLTVTSAQKNPTAFYLCASSTWSSGANVLTFGAGSRLTVL.

This clone turned up a few times. The V gene is TRBV4-1, the J gene TRBJ2-3; 7 nucleotides line up with TRBD1. The J segment lost 0 bases and the V segment lost 2 bases, leaving 11 bases of the junction unmatched. Germline values: CDR1 MGHRA, CDR2 YSYEKL. The length of the CDR3 is 18 residues. The CDR3 nucleotides are TGCGCCAGCAGCCAAAGGGTGACAGGGCTCAGAAGCACAGATACGCAGTATTTT. It is translated as CASSQRVTGLRSTDTQYF.

This clone was counted only a few times. The rearrangement uses TRBV28 and TRBJ2-7; perhaps TRBD2 as D (6 bases). CDR1 is MDHEN and CDR2 is SYDVKM in the germline V gene. The CDR3 has 12 amino acids. Deletions cut 2 bases from V and 6 bases from J, with 8 bases between. The CDR3 sequence: CASSLKEGEQYF. The CDR3 bases are TGTGCCAGCAGTTTAAAGGAGGGCGAGCAGTACTTC.